This T cell receptor (beta chain) was obtained from a study of T cells in localized non-small cell lung cancer. V lost 1 base, J lost 14 bases, and 14 bases stayed unmatched. Germline lookup yields CDR1 SGHNT and CDR2 YENEEA. This CDR3 contains 15 residues. Study-wide points: Highest T cell clonality was seen in uninvolved adjacent lung, surpassing that measured in tumor.

The data were produced by immunoSEQ multiplex PCR, yet TCRdb's version contains in-frame clones alone and is incomplete. The table records roughly 53,000 clones, around 80% of them present only once. In regard to this clone: Its antigen is currently unknown.

The starting material was peripheral blood mononuclear cells, obtained before any cancer treatment. The V call is TRBV11-3, the J call TRBJ2-3; TRBD2 matches at 8 bases. The source of this sequence is a man between 40 and 69 years old with stage III lung adenocarcinoma. The CDR3: CASSLGREDRSTLYF. In nucleotides, the CDR3 is TGTGCCAGCAGCTTAGGGCGGGAGGACCGATCAACTTTGTATTTT. The variable domain in full, completed from reference TRBV11-3 and TRBJ2-3, reads EAGVVQSPRYKIIEKKQPVAFWCNPISGHNTLYWYLQNLGQGPELLIRYENEEAVDDSQLPKDRFSAERLKGVDSTLKIQPAELGDSAVYLCASSLGREDRSTLYFGPGTRLTVL.